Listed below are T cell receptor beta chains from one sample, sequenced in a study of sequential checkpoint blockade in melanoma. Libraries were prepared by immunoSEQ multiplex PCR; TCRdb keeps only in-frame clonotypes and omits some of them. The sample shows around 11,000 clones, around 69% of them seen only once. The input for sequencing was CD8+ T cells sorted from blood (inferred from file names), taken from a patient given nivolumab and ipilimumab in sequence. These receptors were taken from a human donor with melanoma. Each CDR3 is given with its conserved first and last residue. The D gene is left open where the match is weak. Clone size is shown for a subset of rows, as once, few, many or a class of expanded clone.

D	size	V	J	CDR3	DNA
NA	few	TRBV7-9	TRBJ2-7	CASSSQGLEQYF	TGTGCCAGCAGCTCTCAGGGTCTCGAGCAGTACTTC
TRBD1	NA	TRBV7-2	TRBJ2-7	CASSFDRASEQYF	TGTGCCAGCAGCTTCGACAGGGCAAGCGAGCAGTACTTC
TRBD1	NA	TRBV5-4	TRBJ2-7	CASSNDRGLSYEQYF	TGTGCCAGCAGCAACGACAGGGGACTCTCCTACGAGCAGTACTTC
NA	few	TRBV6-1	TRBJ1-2	CASSEVVGGSYGYTF	TGTGCCAGCAGTGAAGTGGTTGGTGGGAGCTATGGCTACACCTTC
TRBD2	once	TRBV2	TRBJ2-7	CASRASSGRSYEQYF	TGTGCCAGCAGGGCTTCTAGCGGGAGGTCCTACGAGCAGTACTTC
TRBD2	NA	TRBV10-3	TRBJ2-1	CAISDLSGGAGDEQFF	TGTGCCATCAGTGACCTTAGCGGGGGGGCTGGCGATGAGCAGTTCTTC
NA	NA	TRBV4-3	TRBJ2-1	CASSQVRAGEGPNEQFF	TGCGCCAGCAGCCAGGTCAGAGCGGGTGAGGGGCCCAATGAGCAGTTCTTC
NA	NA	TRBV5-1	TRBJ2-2	CASSVGTLAPRLFF	TGCGCCAGCAGCGTCGGGACTCTTGCTCCCCGGCTGTTTTTT
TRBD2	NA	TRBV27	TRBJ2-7	CASTYSAGGAGYEQYF	TGTGCCAGCACTTACTCGGCCGGGGGGGCGGGTTACGAGCAGTACTTC
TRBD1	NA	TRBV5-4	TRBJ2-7	CASSWDSYEQYF	TGTGCCAGCAGCTGGGACAGCTACGAGCAGTACTTC
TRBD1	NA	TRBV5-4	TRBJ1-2	CASSAGTGGLYGYTF	TGTGCCAGCAGCGCCGGGACAGGGGGCTTGTATGGCTACACCTTC
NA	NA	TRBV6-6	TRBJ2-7	CASSPDMAVGEQYF	TGTGCCAGCAGCCCGGACATGGCGGTAGGCGAGCAGTACTTC
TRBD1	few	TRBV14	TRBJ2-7	CASSRGQGRVYEQYF	TGTGCCAGCAGCCGCGGACAGGGGAGGGTCTACGAGCAGTACTTC
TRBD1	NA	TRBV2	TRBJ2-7	CASSAGRTGLDEQYF	TGTGCCAGCAGTGCCGGTCGGACAGGGCTTGACGAGCAGTACTTC